This T cell receptor beta chain was identified in a study of blood T cell repertoires in COVID-19 (dated by TCRdb to about 2020). Concerning the study at large: Samples covering the acute and convalescent phases of COVID-19 were provided by collaborators in the United States, Italy and Spain. The material from the prospective study consisted of cDNA or gDNA derived from T cells, B-cell-depleted T cells, or PBMCs. The dataset comprised deeply sampled blood TCRbeta repertoires from subjects exposed to, actively infected with, or recovered from COVID-19. The repertoires were released in a freely available public database intended as a resource for research on the immune response to SARS-CoV-2. The samples were drawn from two sources: the first 160 participants of the ongoing ImmuneRACE study, and 1,200 or so subjects contributed by 6 global collaborators. Sample metadata almost always included a de-identified subject ID, COVID-19 status, age in years and sex. Where available, HLA class I and class II types were taken from metadata supplied by the sample provider and were not determined by assay-based typing.

Participants in the prospective study were aged roughly 18 to 95 years, lived in approximately 26 United States geographic areas, and enrolled through a virtual design. In the prospective study, cohorts were assigned on the basis of participant-reported clinical history obtained from a screening survey and a study questionnaire. Each participant in the prospective study had whole blood, serum and a nasopharyngeal or oropharyngeal swab collected by mobile phlebotomists. Prospective study participants could optionally give additional blood draws and questionnaires over a roughly two-month period. Blood samples from the prospective study were shipped frozen or at room temperature prior to DNA extraction. The immunoSEQ Assay, a bias-controlled multiplex PCR, was used to amplify TCRbeta CDR3 regions from genomic DNA. Per the authors' processing: The number of nucleated cells in each sample was estimated from the amplification of reference gene primers within the assay. To quantify the absolute abundance of each unique TCRbeta CDR3 rearrangement, sequence reads were collapsed and filtered. For each sample, productive Simpson clonality was calculated as the square root of Simpson's diversity index across productive rearrangements. The source is immuneACCESS, and TCRdb retained only in-frame sequences with V and J called. Part of the clones is not carried over; for the studies checked, unresolved V genes explain less than half of this, and the remainder is unexplained. V, J and clone size are taken as reported in that table, and D and trimming were inferred from the DNA itself. This sample has under 150,000 clones in its table, and almost 85% of those were observed once. The ten top clones hold around 5.5% of the sample.

The investigation overall reported the following: The quantity of clinical and demographic metadata differed by source and by participant and was supplied without curation.

Concerning this clone itself: This clone's antigen is unknown. Per-nucleotide qualities are absent, and no much larger clonotype sits a single base away.

The TCR originated in a man aged 40-50 years with acute COVID-19. Sequenced: PBMCs or T cells enriched from blood (not recorded which).

The CDR3 has the sequence CAISGREPISSEQYF. The nucleotide sequence reads as follows: TGTGCCATCAGTGGTCGAGAACCGATCTCGTCCGAGCAGTACTTC. This chain is built from TRBV10-3 and TRBJ2-7, with no confident D gene call. CDR1 is given as ENHRY and CDR2 as SYGVKD, both from the germline V gene. The CDR3 contains 15 residues, cysteine and phenylalanine counted. Kept here is only the CDR3 DNA, which spans 45 bases and is read in frame from base 1. Trimming costs V 4 bases and J 6 bases, and their ends lie 19 bases apart.